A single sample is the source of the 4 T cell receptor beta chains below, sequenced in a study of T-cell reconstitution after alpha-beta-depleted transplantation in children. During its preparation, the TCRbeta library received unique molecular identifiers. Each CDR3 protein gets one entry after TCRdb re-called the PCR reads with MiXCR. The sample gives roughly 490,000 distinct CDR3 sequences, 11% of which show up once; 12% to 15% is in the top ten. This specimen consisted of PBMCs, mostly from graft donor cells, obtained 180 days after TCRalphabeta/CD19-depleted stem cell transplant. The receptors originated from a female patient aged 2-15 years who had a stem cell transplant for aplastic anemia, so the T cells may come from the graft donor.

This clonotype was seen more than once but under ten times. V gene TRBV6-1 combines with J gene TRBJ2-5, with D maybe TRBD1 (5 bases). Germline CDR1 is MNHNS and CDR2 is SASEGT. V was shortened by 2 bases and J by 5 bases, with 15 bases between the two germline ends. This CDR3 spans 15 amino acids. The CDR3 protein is CASSERMAGLETQYF. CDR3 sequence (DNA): TGTGCCAGCAGTGAAAGAATGGCAGGGTTGGAGACCCAGTACTTC.

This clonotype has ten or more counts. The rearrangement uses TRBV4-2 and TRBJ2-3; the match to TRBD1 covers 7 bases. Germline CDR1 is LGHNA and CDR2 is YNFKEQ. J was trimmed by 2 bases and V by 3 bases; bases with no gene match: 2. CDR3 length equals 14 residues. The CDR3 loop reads CASSQGTATDTQYF. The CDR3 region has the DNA TGTGCCAGCAGCCAGGGGACAGCCACAGATACGCAGTATTTT.

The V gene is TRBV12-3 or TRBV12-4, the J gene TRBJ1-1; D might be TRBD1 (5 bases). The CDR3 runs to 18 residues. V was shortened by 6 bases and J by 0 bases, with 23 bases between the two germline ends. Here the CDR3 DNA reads TGTGCCAGCAGCCCTTTCCAGACAGTCATCTTCATGAACACTGAAGCTTTCTTT. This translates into CASSPFQTVIFMNTEAFF.

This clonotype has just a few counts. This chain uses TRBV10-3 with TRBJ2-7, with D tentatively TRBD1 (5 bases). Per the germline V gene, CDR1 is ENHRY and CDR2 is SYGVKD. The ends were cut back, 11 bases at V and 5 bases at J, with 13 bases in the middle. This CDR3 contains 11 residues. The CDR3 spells CAVYQGHEQYF. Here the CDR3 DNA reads TGTGCCGTGTATCAGGGCCACGAGCAGTACTTC.